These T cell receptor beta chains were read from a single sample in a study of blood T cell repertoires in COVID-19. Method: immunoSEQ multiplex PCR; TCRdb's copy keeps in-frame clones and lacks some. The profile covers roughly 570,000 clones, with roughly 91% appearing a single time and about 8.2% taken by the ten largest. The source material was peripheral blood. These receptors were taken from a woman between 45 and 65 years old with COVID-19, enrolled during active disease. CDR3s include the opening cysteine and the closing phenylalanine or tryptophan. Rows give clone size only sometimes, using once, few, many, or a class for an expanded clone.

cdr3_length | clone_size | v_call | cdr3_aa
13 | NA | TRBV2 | CASRIPGGHEQFF
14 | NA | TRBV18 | CASSPGQGSYEQYF
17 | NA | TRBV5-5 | CASSPYLAGGSSDTQYF
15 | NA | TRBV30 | CAWSVLGRGDYGYTF
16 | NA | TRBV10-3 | CAIGLGRGSGANVLTF
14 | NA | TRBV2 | CASPGQLMNTEAFF
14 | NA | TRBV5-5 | CASSLDREGYGYTF
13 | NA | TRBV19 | CASSTHRGTEAFF
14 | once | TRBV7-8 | CASSRGQGLNEQYF
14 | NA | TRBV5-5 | CASSSGQNTGELFF
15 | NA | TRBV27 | CASSLRTQVDTEAFF
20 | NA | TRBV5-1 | CASSPGTSGDRGSGANVLTF
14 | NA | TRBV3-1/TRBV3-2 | CASSRDTLNQPQHF
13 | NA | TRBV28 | CASSPTGSRGYTF
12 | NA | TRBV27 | CASSSDRGLACF
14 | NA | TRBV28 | CASSAAGTHQPQHF
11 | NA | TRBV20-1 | CSAYSGAEEHF
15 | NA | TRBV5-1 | CASSLNLGREYGYTF
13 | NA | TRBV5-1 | CASSPGTAYGYTF
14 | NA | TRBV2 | CASSRLAGTYEQYF